This entry lists 30 T cell receptor beta chains sequenced from one sample in a study of T cell clonality in common variable immunodeficiency. Clones were read by immunoSEQ multiplex PCR, and TCRdb kept only the in-frame ones, dropping some. Altogether about 37,000 clones were found in the sample, and no singletons occur. Sequenced input: peripheral blood mononuclear cells. These receptors all stem from a person aged 18 to 69 in good health.

This clone was seen many times. The read comes to an end 3 residues before the CDR3 does, leaving the germline J gene to fill in the end. The chain couples TRBV11-3 to TRBJ2-7, with 9 positions matching TRBD2. Germline CDR1 SGHNT, CDR2 YENEEA. The CDR3 sequence is 15 residues long. With 6 bases clipped from V and 0 bases from J, the junction kept 6 bases outside the gene matches. CDR3 DNA, as far as it was read: TGTGCCAGCAGTGTGACTAGCGGAAGCTCCTACGAG. Its translation: CASSVTSGSSYE. The CDR3 in full is CASSVTSGSSYEQYF.

This clone was found a few times. The read ends 3 residues early relative to the CDR3; the germline J gene fills the gap. The chain joins TRBV10-2 to TRBJ2-1; D is uncertain. The CDR3 runs to 13 residues. Germline values: CDR1 WSHSY, CDR2 SAAADI. V was clipped by 3 bases and J by 5 bases, with 8 bases between them. The CDR3 region is CASSDGFNNEQFF. The DNA read from the CDR3 is TGCGCCAGCAGTGATGGCTTCAACAATGAG.

This clone was counted many times. Read coverage stops 3 residues before the CDR3 terminus; the germline J gene supplies the remainder. This chain connects TRBV7-9 to TRBJ2-5; D not resolved. This CDR3 has 12 amino acids. Germline values: CDR1 SEHNR, CDR2 FQNEAQ (reference sequence). V lost 7 bases to trimming and J lost 4 bases, with 10 bases between them. Incomplete CDR3 DNA: TGTGCCAGCATCAATTCAGGAGAGACC. Translated: CASINSGET. The whole CDR3 sequence reads CASINSGETQYF.

This clone was detected ten times or more. The read halts 3 residues ahead of the CDR3 end, with the missing end drawn from the germline J gene. The chain combines TRBV2 with TRBJ2-1; 8 bases map to TRBD2. The CDR3 totals 14 residues. Germline CDR1 is SNHLY and CDR2 is FYNNEI. The V segment lost 7 bases and the J segment 2 bases; nucleotides outside the gene matches: 4. The CDR3 region is CASKPGLAYNEQFF. The CDR3 DNA, read in part, is TGTGCCAGCAAACCGGGACTAGCCTACAATGAG.

In this sample, this clone turned up many times. The DNA ends 3 residues before the CDR3 does, and the rest of the CDR3 is filled in from the germline J gene. The V and J genes are TRBV7-8 and TRBJ2-7; D is possibly TRBD1 (5 bases). V gave up 2 bases and J gave up 3 bases, with 20 bases separating them. CDR1 and CDR2 from the germline V gene are SGHVS and FQNEAQ. CDR3 length: 17 residues. This CDR3 is CASSLSVPGAYNYEQYF. CDR3 DNA, as far as it was read: TGTGCCAGCAGCTTAAGCGTGCCTGGGGCGTACAACTACGAG.

The sample holds many counts of this clone. The DNA ends 3 residues before the CDR3 does, and the rest of the CDR3 is filled in from the germline J gene. The rearrangement links TRBV20-1 to TRBJ1-1; unclear D gene. Trimming took off 6 bases at V and 6 bases at J, with 17 bases between the two ends. This CDR3 is 13 amino acids long. CDR1 is DFQATT and CDR2 is SNEGSKA in the germline V gene (reference sequence). The CDR3 loop reads CSANYIARAEAFF. The DNA read from the CDR3 is TGCAGTGCCAACTACATAGCCCGCGCTGAA.

This clone occurred many times. Read coverage stops 3 residues before the CDR3 terminus; the germline J gene supplies the remainder. V and J are TRBV5-1 and TRBJ2-3; 10 bases match TRBD2. The CDR3 consists of 19 residues. With V trimmed by 2 bases and J by 6 bases, 18 bases remained unmatched. Germline V lookup: CDR1 SGHRS, CDR2 YFSETQ. The sequenced CDR3 bases are TGCGCCAGCAGCTTCGGCTCGGATCTGAGCGGGAGGGTGGGCGATACG. This encodes CASSFGSDLSGRVGDT. The full CDR3 protein is CASSFGSDLSGRVGDTQYF.

This clone has just a few counts. The CDR3 extends 3 residues past the end of the read, so its final part is completed from the germline J gene. The rearrangement uses TRBV2 and TRBJ1-1; 8 positions agree with TRBD1. CDR1 and CDR2 from the germline V gene are SNHLY and FYNNEI. The CDR3 totals 14 residues. CDR3 sequence: CASSVGDRFHEAFF. The covered CDR3 bases are TGTGCCAGCAGTGTGGGGGACAGGTTCCATGAG. Combining the CDR3 with reference TRBV2 and TRBJ1-1 gives the whole variable domain EPEVTQTPSHQVTQMGQEVILRCVPISNHLYFYWYRQILGQKVEFLVSFYNNEISEKSEIFDDQFSVERPDGSNFTLKIRSTKLEDSAMYFCASSVGDRFHEAFFGQGTRLTVV.

This clone was observed many times. The DNA ends 3 residues before the CDR3 does, and the rest of the CDR3 is filled in from the germline J gene. The chain combines TRBV20-1 with TRBJ2-5; D might be TRBD2 (6 bases). Germline assignment: CDR1 DFQATT and CDR2 SNEGSKA (reference sequence). The CDR3 is 14 amino acids. Trimming took 6 bases from V and 5 from J, leaving 19 bases between them. The CDR3 region is CSAWRGEVRETQYF. Partial CDR3 DNA: TGCAGTGCGTGGAGAGGGGAGGTGAGGGAGACC.

There are many counts of this clone. The junction departs from germline at one end; a sequencing error may be responsible. The read is 3 residues too short to cover the CDR3 end, so that end is filled in from the germline J gene. The chain has TRBV27 and TRBJ1-5, with TRBD1 as a possible D gene (5 bases). Germline-derived CDR1 and CDR2 are MNHEY and SMNVEV (reference sequence). CDR3 length: 13 residues. The covered CDR3 bases are TGTGCCAGCAGTTTTCAGGGCAACCAGCCC. Translation: CASSFQGNQP. The whole CDR3 is CASSFQGNQPQHF.

This clone was observed at least ten times. Read coverage stops 3 residues before the CDR3 terminus; the germline J gene supplies the remainder. The chain joins TRBV5-1 to TRBJ1-1, with 9 bases aligning to TRBD1. This CDR3 is 17 amino acids long. Germline CDR1 reads SGHRS; CDR2 reads YFSETQ. With V trimmed by 4 bases and J by 0 bases, 10 bases remained unmatched. The CDR3 DNA, read in part, is TGCGCCAGCAGCCTCACTCCGGGACAGGGTGTGAACACTGAA. Residues: CASSLTPGQGVNTE. The whole CDR3 protein reads CASSLTPGQGVNTEAFF. Together with reference TRBV5-1 and TRBJ1-1, the CDR3 gives the full variable domain: KAGVTQTPRYLIKTRGQQVTLSCSPISGHRSVSWYQQTPGQGLQFLFEYFSETQRNKGNFPGRFSGRQFSNSRSEMNVSTLELGDSALYLCASSLTPGQGVNTEAFFGQGTRLTVV.

This clone was seen repeatedly, ten times or more. The observed sequence ends 3 residues before the CDR3 terminus, with the missing tail filled in from the germline J gene. This rearrangement joins TRBV5-4 to TRBJ2-7; TRBD2 agrees at 13 bases. The V segment lost 4 bases and the J segment 3 bases; nucleotides outside the gene matches: 4. This CDR3 spans 15 amino acids. The germline V gene encodes CDR1 SGHNT and CDR2 YYREEE (reference sequence). Partial CDR3 DNA: TGTGCCAGCAGCGGGGGACTAGCGGGAAACTACGAG. It encodes CASSGGLAGNYE. The whole CDR3 protein is CASSGGLAGNYEQYF.

As concerns this clone: The sequenced fragment ends 3 residues before the CDR3 boundary, so the rest is inferred from the germline J gene. The chain employs TRBV11-3 and TRBJ2-7; possibly TRBD1 for D (6 bases). Germline CDR1 SGHNT, CDR2 YENEEA. The CDR3 is 15 amino acids. The V end lost 0 bases, the J end lost 2 bases, and 11 bases lay between the germline ends. The CDR3: CASSLDSSGAYEQYF. CDR3 DNA (partial): TGTGCCAGCAGCTTAGATAGCTCAGGGGCCTACGAG.

This clone was counted ten times or more. The sequenced fragment ends 3 residues before the CDR3 boundary, so the rest is inferred from the germline J gene. V gene TRBV5-4 combines with J gene TRBJ2-7; 7 positions agree with TRBD1. The CDR3 extends over 15 amino acids. The trim removed 2 bases at V and 2 bases at J, leaving 7 bases unmatched. Germline V gene data show CDR1 as SGHNT and CDR2 as YYREEE (reference sequence). The sequenced part of the CDR3 DNA is TGTGCCAGCAGCTTATTCAGGGGGTCAGCCTACGAG. It is translated as CASSLFRGSAYE. The whole CDR3 sequence is CASSLFRGSAYEQYF.

This clone was found many times. The read falls 3 residues short of the CDR3 end, and the missing part is taken from the germline J gene. The chain carries TRBV5-6 and TRBJ2-3, with TRBD1 identical over 8 bases. V trimming: 2 bases; J trimming: 6 bases; junction bases outside the gene matches: 8. Germline lookup yields CDR1 SGHDT and CDR2 YYEEEE. This CDR3 is built from 15 residues. The CDR3: CASSFWTGQWDTQYF. The sequenced CDR3 bases are TGTGCCAGCAGCTTCTGGACAGGGCAATGGGATACG.

This clone was seen many times. Read coverage stops 3 residues before the CDR3 terminus; the germline J gene supplies the remainder. The V gene is TRBV19, the J gene TRBJ2-7; 12 bases are shared with TRBD2. The junction had 5 bases not matched to a gene; V was cut back by 5 bases and J by 3 bases. This CDR3 region has 15 residues. Germline V gene sequence: CDR1 LNHDA, CDR2 SQIVND (reference sequence). CDR3 bases read: TGTGCCAGTAGTTCCCGGACTAGCGGGAACTACGAG. This translates into CASSSRTSGNYE. The CDR3 in its entirety is CASSSRTSGNYEQYF.

This clone was seen many times. The read finishes 3 residues shy of the CDR3 end, and the germline J gene is used to complete it. The chain employs TRBV20-1 and TRBJ2-1; possibly TRBD2 for D (6 bases). The V gene's germline CDR1 is DFQATT and CDR2 SNEGSKA (reference sequence). V was trimmed by 0 bases and J by 8 bases, leaving 17 bases between them. The CDR3 covers 15 residues. This CDR3 reads CSARDSSARFDEQFF. Incomplete CDR3 DNA: TGCAGTGCTAGAGACTCTAGCGCTCGTTTCGATGAG.

This clone showed up many times. The CDR3 end lies 3 residues beyond the end of the read and is filled in from the germline J gene. This chain uses TRBV7-2 with TRBJ1-6, with D perhaps matching TRBD1 (6 bases). Deletions cut 0 bases from V and 4 bases from J, with 13 bases between. The CDR3 consists of 17 residues. CDR1 SGHTA and CDR2 FQGNSA come from the germline V gene. The CDR3 spells CASSLARGAGYNSPLHF. Incomplete CDR3 DNA: TGTGCCAGCAGCTTAGCCCGGGGGGCGGGATATAATTCACCC.

This clone was seen repeatedly, ten times or more. Read coverage stops 3 residues before the CDR3 terminus; the germline J gene supplies the remainder. The chain combines TRBV5-1 with TRBJ2-1; D is undetermined. The V end was cut by 5 bases, the J end by 0 bases, with 15 bases between. This CDR3 comprises 16 residues. Germline CDR1 SGHRS, CDR2 YFSETQ. This CDR3 reads CASSLEGQGSYNEQFF. The CDR3 bases that were read are TGCGCCAGCAGTCTTGAAGGCCAAGGCTCCTACAATGAG.

In this sample, this clone turned up many times. At one end, the junction sequence differs from germline, possibly due to a read error. The CDR3 end is not reached by the read, which stops 3 residues before it; the germline J gene fills it in. The chain couples TRBV5-4 to TRBJ1-2; the D gene is possibly TRBD1 (6 bases). From germline, CDR1 is SGHNT and CDR2 YYREEE (reference sequence). The CDR3 totals 15 residues. The sequenced part of the CDR3 DNA is TGTGCCGGCAGCGGATTATGGGACACCAACTATGGC. Translated: CAGSGLWDTNYG. The full CDR3 protein is CAGSGLWDTNYGYTF. Based on the CDR3 plus reference TRBV5-4 and TRBJ1-2, the full variable domain is ETGVTQSPTHLIKTRGQQVTLRCSSQSGHNTVSWYQQALGQGPQFIFQYYREEENGRGNFPPRFSGLQFPNYSSELNVNALELDDSALYLCAGSGLWDTNYGYTFGSGTRLTVV.

This clone occurred many times. Read data end 3 residues before the CDR3 end; the end is taken from the germline J gene. The chain links TRBV12-3 or TRBV12-4 to TRBJ2-2; 8 nucleotides line up with TRBD1. The CDR3 covers 15 residues. Losses at the gene ends were 6 bases for V and 6 bases for J; bases not matched to a gene: 9. CDR3 bases read: TGTGCCAGCAGCCCCGGACAGGGAGGTGCCGGGGAG. It encodes CASSPGQGGAGE. From start to end, the CDR3 is CASSPGQGGAGELFF.

CDR3 sequence reads: CASSQTRVRNNEQFF. CDR3 DNA, as far as it was read: TGTGCCAGCAGCCAGACTAGGGTTAGGAACAATGAG. The chain uses TRBV7-8 and TRBJ2-1; D perhaps matches TRBD2 (6 bases). The sequence runs out 3 residues before the end of the CDR3; the remainder is reconstructed from the germline J gene. This CDR3 is built from 15 residues. Germline V gives CDR1 SGHVS, CDR2 FQNEAQ. V lost 5 bases, J lost 5 bases, and 16 bases lay in between.

This clone was seen ten or more times. The read stops 3 residues short of the end of the CDR3; the missing end is completed from the germline J gene. This chain uses TRBV20-1 with TRBJ2-3; D may be TRBD1 (5 bases). The V end was cut by 6 bases, the J end by 0 bases, with 16 bases between. The CDR3 consists of 15 residues. Germline V CDR1 and CDR2: DFQATT, SNEGSKA (reference sequence). The CDR3 sequence: CSAPDRQTSTDTQYF. Incomplete CDR3 DNA: TGCAGTGCGCCCGATCGACAGACTAGCACAGATACG.

This clone was counted at least ten times. With the read ending 3 residues before the CDR3 end, the germline J gene is used to fill in that end. The chain joins TRBV18 to TRBJ2-7; a weak D match, TRBD2 (5 bases). The CDR3 is 13 residues long. The V end lost 1 base, the J end lost 6 bases, and 10 bases lay between the germline ends. Germline V gene sequence: CDR1 KGHSH, CDR2 LQKENI. The sequenced CDR3 bases are TGTGCCAGCTCACCACTGGACGGGGTCGAG. Protein: CASSPLDGVE. The complete CDR3 protein is CASSPLDGVEQYF.

This clone was observed at least ten times. Coverage ceases 3 residues before the CDR3 finishes, and the germline J gene fills in the end. V gene TRBV5-1 combines with J gene TRBJ2-1; D tentatively fits TRBD1 or TRBD2 (6 bases each). The CDR3 extends over 13 amino acids. From germline, CDR1 is SGHRS and CDR2 YFSETQ. Trimming took 4 bases from V and 6 from J, leaving 11 bases between them. CDR3 residues: CASSAGQPNEQFF. CDR3 bases read: TGCGCCAGCAGCGCGGGACAACCCAATGAG. The full variable domain, its missing parts supplied by reference TRBV5-1 and TRBJ2-1, is KAGVTQTPRYLIKTRGQQVTLSCSPISGHRSVSWYQQTPGQGLQFLFEYFSETQRNKGNFPGRFSGRQFSNSRSEMNVSTLELGDSALYLCASSAGQPNEQFFGPGTRLTVL.

Many counts were recorded for this clone. Read data end 3 residues before the CDR3 end; the end is taken from the germline J gene. The chain employs TRBV5-1 and TRBJ1-6; D call uncertain. The CDR3 has 14 amino acids. CDR1 is SGHRS, CDR2 YFSETQ, per germline. Partial CDR3 DNA: TGCGCCAGCAGCTTGTCAGGAGATCTCTTCACC. Encoded protein: CASSLSGDLFT. From start to end, the CDR3 is CASSLSGDLFTLHF.

This clone came up many times. The covered CDR3 bases are TGCAGTGCTAGAGGACAGGGATATTTTGATACG. Protein product: CSARGQGYFDT. The whole CDR3 protein is CSARGQGYFDTQYF. The rearrangement links TRBV20-1 to TRBJ2-3, with 7 positions matching TRBD1. The read gets to within 3 residues of the CDR3 end, and the germline J gene fills in the rest. V shed 1 base, J shed 6 bases, and the junction held 7 bases outside the gene matches. Germline assignment: CDR1 DFQATT and CDR2 SNEGSKA (reference sequence). This CDR3 region has 14 residues.

In this sample, this clone turned up many times. The CDR3 end falls 3 residues outside the read, so it is completed with the germline J gene. The chain uses TRBV28 and TRBJ1-5; 8 positions agree with TRBD1. The J segment lost 3 bases and the V segment lost 7 bases, leaving 8 bases of the junction unmatched. This CDR3 region has 15 residues. Germline CDR1 reads MDHEN; CDR2 reads SYDVKM. The sequenced part of the CDR3 DNA is TGTGCCAGCACTCTTCTGGGACAGGACAATCAGCCC. Encoded protein: CASTLLGQDNQP. In full, the CDR3 reads CASTLLGQDNQPQHF.

This clone was detected ten times or more. The CDR3 extends 3 residues past the end of the read, so its final part is completed from the germline J gene. The chain carries TRBV7-8 and TRBJ2-5; 8 bases are a match to TRBD1. CDR1 SGHVS and CDR2 FQNEAQ come from the germline V gene. Trimming cost V 5 bases and J 3 bases; bases outside gene matches: 8. This CDR3 comprises 15 residues. The CDR3: CASSPPGTGKETQYF. Incomplete CDR3 DNA: TGTGCCAGCAGCCCCCCCGGGACAGGCAAAGAGACC.

This clone came up many times. The read ends 3 residues early relative to the CDR3; the germline J gene fills the gap. J is TRBJ1-2 and V is TRBV19; no reliable D call. The CDR3 spans 14 residues. Trimming left V 7 bases short and J 0 bases short, with 12 bases between. Germline lookup yields CDR1 LNHDA and CDR2 SQIVND (reference sequence). This CDR3 reads CASMGSPANYGYTF. CDR3 DNA, as far as it was read: TGTGCCAGTATGGGTAGCCCCGCTAACTATGGC.